This T cell receptor (beta chain) was captured by sequencing in a study of cytomegalovirus exposure and HLA in healthy donors. Healthy bone marrow donors formed the donor group. With 0 bases removed from V and 1 base from J, the gap between germline ends came to 6 bases. CDR1 and CDR2 (germline): LNHNV, YYDKDF (reference sequence). This CDR3 has 14 residues. Comments on this clone: Its cognate antigen is unknown. In the same sample, other DNA sequences code for this CDR3.

Findings and caveats of the study: Follow-up analysis found HLA locus-dependent TCR association rates, highest for DRB1 and lowest for HLA-C. In a later analysis, an Asian-associated ancestry cluster reportedly showed fewer N-insertions than the approximately 640-donor mean. CMV serostatus stood as the only immune exposure information on hand.

Use of 60 Vbeta and 13 Jbeta primers characterized the PCR. This table comes from immunoSEQ multiplex PCR, and its TCRdb copy is limited to in-frame clones, with some not included. The repertoire consists of 150,000 to 200,000 clones, with 80% to 90% occurring once and the leading ten covering about a tenth. The sequencing sample was made of PBMCs. The chain recombines TRBV15 with TRBJ1-1; no firm D call. This receptor was identified in a man between 18 and 35 years old in good health and CMV-seropositive. The CDR3 bases are TGTGCCACCAGCAGAGATAGAGGGAACACTGAAGCTTTCTTT. Translating gives CATSRDRGNTEAFF.